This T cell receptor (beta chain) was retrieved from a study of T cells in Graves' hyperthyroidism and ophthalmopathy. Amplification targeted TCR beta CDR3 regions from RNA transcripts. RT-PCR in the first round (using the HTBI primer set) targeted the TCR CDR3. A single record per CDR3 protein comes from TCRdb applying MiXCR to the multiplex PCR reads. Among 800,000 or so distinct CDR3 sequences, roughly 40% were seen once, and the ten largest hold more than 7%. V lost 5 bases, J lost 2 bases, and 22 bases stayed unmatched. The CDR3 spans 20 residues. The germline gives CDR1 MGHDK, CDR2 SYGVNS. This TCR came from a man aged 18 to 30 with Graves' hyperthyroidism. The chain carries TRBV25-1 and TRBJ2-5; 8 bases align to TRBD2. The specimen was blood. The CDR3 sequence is CASSPSQGKMTSVHQETQYF. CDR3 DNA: TGTGCCAGCAGTCCCTCTCAGGGAAAAATGACTAGCGTACATCAAGAGACCCAGTACTTC.